These 26 T cell receptor beta chains originate from one sample sequenced in a study of CD8 T cells in Susac syndrome. cDNA came from around 0.5 to 1 ug RNA primed by random hexamers. TCRdb passed the immunoSEQ multiplex PCR reads through MiXCR, listing each CDR3 protein once. The sample has roughly 200,000 distinct CDR3 sequences, approximately 95% seen once. The material sequenced was CD4+ T cells from PBMCs. The source of these receptors is a human donor with multiple sclerosis.

J is TRBJ2-1 and V is TRBV19; a weak D match, TRBD2 (5 bases). The assigned J gene may be wrong: the sequence end matches TRBJ2-7 better. This CDR3 is built from 14 residues. Germline values: CDR1 LNHDA, CDR2 SQIVND (reference sequence). The CDR3: CASSIGQADDEQYF. Written as DNA, the CDR3 is TGTGCCAGTAGTATCGGCCAAGCGGACGACGAGCAGTACTTC.

The chain carries TRBV10-3 and TRBJ1-6, with TRBD1 matching over 7 bases. Germline lookup yields CDR1 ENHRY and CDR2 SYGVKD. After removal of 6 bases from V and 12 bases from J, the junction contained 8 bases not matched to a gene. The CDR3 length is 13 residues. CDR3 amino acids: CAISLDRAIPLHF. The CDR3 DNA follows: TGTGCCATCAGCCTCGACAGGGCAATACCCCTCCACTTT.

V gene TRBV16 combines with J gene TRBJ2-1, with 10 bases that match TRBD2. Germline V gene lookup returns CDR1 KGHSY and CDR2 FQNENV. V lost 7 bases to trimming and J lost 12 bases; unmatched junction nucleotides: 9. This CDR3 has 13 amino acids. CDR3 protein: CASTPDLAGVQFF. The CDR3 coding sequence is TGTGCCAGCACCCCTGACCTAGCGGGGGTGCAGTTCTTC. The variable domain in full, completed from reference TRBV16 and TRBJ2-1, reads GEEVAQTPKHLVRGEGQKAKLYCAPIKGHSYVFWYQQVLKNEFKFLISFQNENVFDETGMPKERFSAKCLPNSPCSLEIQATKLEDSAVYFCASTPDLAGVQFFGPGTRLTVL.

This chain connects TRBV30 to TRBJ1-2; perhaps TRBD1 as D (6 bases). This CDR3 is built from 11 residues. Germline CDR1 is GTSNPN and CDR2 is SVGIG (reference sequence). With 6 bases removed from V and 8 bases from J, the gap between germline ends came to 13 bases. In DNA form, the CDR3 reads TGTGCCTGCGCCGGGGGCCAAGGCTACACCTTC. Translation: CACAGGQGYTF.

The chain couples TRBV29-1 to TRBJ1-2, with D possibly TRBD1 on 5 matching bases. The CDR3 length is 14 residues. CDR1 is SQVTM and CDR2 is ANQGSEA in the germline V gene. The germline V and J ends were trimmed by 0 bases and 6 bases, with 14 bases remaining between them. Here the CDR3 reads CSVEDQRGLDGYTF. CDR3 nucleotides: TGCAGCGTTGAAGATCAACGGGGGTTAGATGGCTACACCTTC.

The J gene is TRBJ1-1, the V gene TRBV18; D gene uncertain. Germline values: CDR1 KGHSH, CDR2 LQKENI. The CDR3 contains 16 residues. Trimming took 6 bases from V and 0 from J, leaving 17 bases between them. CDR3: CASSPLGRTMNTEAFF. The CDR3 region has the DNA TGTGCCAGCTCCCCTTTAGGCAGGACTATGAACACTGAAGCTTTCTTT.

As regards this clonotype: An end of the junction does not agree with germline; a read error may underlie this. The chain joins TRBV2 to TRBJ1-6; D unclear. The CDR3 runs to 12 residues. The germline gives CDR1 SNHLY, CDR2 FYNNEI. The chain's CDR3 is CANSVTGPPLHF. CDR3 bases: TGTGCCAACAGTGTAACCGGGCCACCCCTCCACTTT.

The rearrangement uses TRBV30 and TRBJ1-2; TRBD1 aligns across 7 bases. CDR3 length: 13 residues. V shed 4 bases, J shed 8 bases, and the junction held 10 bases outside the gene matches. Per germline, CDR1 GTSNPN and CDR2 SVGIG (reference sequence). The CDR3 region has the DNA TGTGCCTGGAAACAGGGGACCTTCGGGGGCTACACCTTC. Its translation is CAWKQGTFGGYTF.

The rearrangement joins TRBV24-1 to TRBJ2-3; tentatively, D is TRBD1 or TRBD2 (5 bases each). This CDR3 is built from 14 residues. Trimming removed 5 bases at V and 0 bases at J, with 8 bases between. The germline V gene encodes CDR1 KGHDR and CDR2 SFDVKD. This chain's CDR3 is CATSAGLSTDTQYF. In DNA form, the CDR3 reads TGTGCCACCAGTGCGGGGCTTAGCACAGATACGCAGTATTTT.

J is TRBJ1-1 and V is TRBV12-3 or TRBV12-4; D remains ambiguous. The CDR3 consists of 13 residues. The V end lost 2 bases, the J end lost 4 bases, and 8 bases lay between the germline ends. In nucleotides, the CDR3 is TGTGCCAGCAGTTTACAACGGGGCACTGAAGCTTTCTTT. Protein sequence: CASSLQRGTEAFF.

The rearrangement links TRBV12-3 or TRBV12-4 to TRBJ2-6; no clear D. CDR3 size: 15 residues. Trimming took 4 bases from V and 2 from J, leaving 9 bases between them. As DNA, the CDR3 is TGTGCCAGCAGTTATGCCCAACCTGGGGCCAACGTCCTGACTTTC. This sequence encodes CASSYAQPGANVLTF.

V gene TRBV30 combines with J gene TRBJ1-2; 9 nucleotides align to TRBD1. Trimming took 5 bases from V and 6 from J; bases not matched to a gene: 7. This CDR3 comprises 13 residues. Germline V gives CDR1 GTSNPN, CDR2 SVGIG (reference sequence). This chain's CDR3 is CAWGDREVDGYTF. CDR3 coding DNA: TGTGCCTGGGGGGACAGGGAAGTGGATGGCTACACCTTC.

CDR3 amino acids: CSALPILESTDTQYF. The CDR3 bases are TGCAGTGCTCTCCCCATTTTGGAGAGCACAGATACGCAGTATTTT. The chain uses TRBV20-1 and TRBJ2-3; no clear D. Per germline, CDR1 DFQATT and CDR2 SNEGSKA (reference sequence). The CDR3 consists of 15 residues. V was shortened by 5 bases and J by 0 bases, with 15 bases between the two germline ends.

This clonotype was picked up one time. As DNA, the CDR3 is TGTGCCTGGAGTGTGGGACGGGGGGGCTACAATGAGCAGTTCTTC. Its translation: CAWSVGRGGYNEQFF. The chain has TRBV30 and TRBJ2-1; 8 bases agree with TRBD2. The CDR3 spans 15 residues. Germline V gene data show CDR1 as GTSNPN and CDR2 as SVGIG (reference sequence). V dropped 0 bases and J dropped 3; count of bases not matched to a gene: 4.

This clonotype was observed once. V and J are TRBV30 and TRBJ2-5; unclear D gene. V dropped 0 bases and J dropped 6 bases, with 5 bases sitting between them. The germline V gene encodes CDR1 GTSNPN and CDR2 SVGIG (reference sequence). The CDR3 is 11 amino acids. The CDR3, as DNA: TGTGCCTGGAGTGTAGGGCAGACCCAGTACTTC. Protein product: CAWSVGQTQYF.

V and J are TRBV20-1 and TRBJ2-7; D remains ambiguous. V lost 6 bases and J lost 6, with 15 bases in between. Germline V gives CDR1 DFQATT, CDR2 SNEGSKA (reference sequence). CDR3 length equals 12 residues. CDR3 nucleotides: TGCAGTGCCGGCTTGTACGGTATCGAGCAGTACTTC. This gives the protein CSAGLYGIEQYF.

The chain carries TRBV12-3 or TRBV12-4 and TRBJ1-1, with a weak D call TRBD1 (5 bases). This CDR3 has 13 residues. V lost 2 bases and J lost 3, with 7 bases in between. In DNA, the CDR3 is TGTGCCAGCAGTTTACAGGGTGACACTGAAGCTTTCTTT. It codes for CASSLQGDTEAFF.

J is TRBJ1-1 and V is TRBV2; perhaps TRBD1 as D (6 bases). The CDR3 has 13 amino acids. Deletions cut 6 bases from V and 10 bases from J, with 18 bases between. CDR1 and CDR2 from the germline V gene are SNHLY and FYNNEI. The CDR3 coding sequence is TGTGCCAGCAGCGGACAGTCCGCGGGGGGAGCTTTCTTT. This encodes CASSGQSAGGAFF.

The chain couples TRBV12-3 or TRBV12-4 to TRBJ2-5, with D perhaps matching TRBD1 (6 bases). Trimming took 1 base from V and 5 from J, leaving 11 bases between them. The CDR3 length is 14 residues. CDR3 sequence reads: CASSLGHRVETQYF. In nucleotides, the CDR3 is TGTGCCAGCAGTTTAGGGCACAGGGTGGAGACCCAGTACTTC.

This clonotype came up once. V and J are TRBV12-3 or TRBV12-4 and TRBJ1-2; weak D call: TRBD1 (6 bases). This CDR3 region has 13 residues. Deletions cut 8 bases from V and 5 bases from J, with 15 bases between. This CDR3 is CASSVAGEYGYTF. In DNA form, the CDR3 reads TGTGCCAGCTCCGTGGCAGGGGAGTATGGCTACACCTTC.

The rearrangement joins TRBV3-1 to TRBJ1-2; 7 positions agree with TRBD1. The J segment lost 0 bases and the V segment lost 3 bases, leaving 4 bases of the junction unmatched. CDR3 length equals 15 residues. CDR1 is LGHDT and CDR2 is YNNKEL in the germline V gene (reference sequence). The CDR3 DNA is TGTGCCAGCAGCCACCGGGACAGAGCTAACTATGGCTACACCTTC. Translation gives CASSHRDRANYGYTF.

This chain connects TRBV29-1 to TRBJ2-1; D ambiguous. This CDR3 spans 13 amino acids. Trimming took off 6 bases at V and 4 bases at J, with 13 bases between the two ends. Germline values: CDR1 SQVTM, CDR2 ANQGSEA. Here the CDR3 reads CSVSSQLYNEQFF. The CDR3 nucleotides read TGCAGCGTCTCTAGTCAATTATACAATGAGCAGTTCTTC.

The rearrangement links TRBV3-1 to TRBJ2-5; tentative D call: TRBD1 (6 bases). From germline, CDR1 is LGHDT and CDR2 YNNKEL (reference sequence). The V end lost 3 bases, the J end lost 2 bases, and 10 bases lay between the germline ends. The CDR3 is made up of 14 amino acids. The CDR3 coding sequence is TGTGCCAGCAGCCACCTGGGACAACAAGAGACCCAGTACTTC. Its protein is CASSHLGQQETQYF.

The rearrangement links TRBV20-1 to TRBJ2-1, with a tentative D call TRBD1 (6 bases). V dropped 3 bases and J dropped 7 bases, with 19 bases sitting between them. The CDR3 spans 15 residues. Germline assignment: CDR1 DFQATT and CDR2 SNEGSKA (reference sequence). The CDR3 loop is CSARGSVQGKNEQFF. The CDR3 coding sequence is TGCAGTGCTAGGGGGTCGGTCCAGGGGAAGAATGAGCAGTTCTTC.

The chain combines TRBV4-1 with TRBJ1-4, with D perhaps TRBD1 (6 bases). This CDR3 has 13 amino acids. Germline lookup yields CDR1 MGHRA and CDR2 YSYEKL. Trimming stripped 9 bases from V and 6 bases from J, with 14 bases between. The chain's CDR3 is CASTEGGDEKLFF. In nucleotides, the CDR3 is TGCGCCAGTACGGAGGGGGGGGATGAAAAACTGTTTTTT.

The chain joins TRBV10-3 to TRBJ2-3, with 7 bases aligning to TRBD1. J gave up 6 bases and V 2 bases, and 5 bases lay outside the gene matches. This CDR3 has 14 amino acids. Per germline, CDR1 ENHRY and CDR2 SYGVKD. The CDR3 here is CAISEGDRRDTQYF. The CDR3 DNA sequence: TGTGCCATCAGTGAGGGGGACAGAAGGGATACGCAGTATTTT.